A single T cell receptor beta chain is shown here with its context. Its antigen is unknown. The data stem from a study of cytomegalovirus exposure and HLA in healthy donors. About the research overall: The platform used for the 110 or so validation repertoires matched that of the 600 to 800 first-cohort repertoires, a later analysis reported. Study-level findings and limits: Some public TCRs appeared in many individuals, while most sequences were rare. The authors confirmed in vitro that a few CMV-associated chains were specific for CMV antigens. The listing of roughly 160 TCR beta chains classed them as cytomegalovirus-associated.

Per germline, CDR1 MNHEY and CDR2 SVGAGI. The CDR3 loop spans 15 amino acids. V shed 5 bases, J shed 7 bases, and the junction held 8 bases outside the gene matches. The assay was immunoSEQ multiplex PCR, and TCRdb's table has in-frame clones only and misses some. Altogether 60,000 or so clones are present, 90% being singletons, with the ten largest covering roughly 1%. The chain is built from TRBV6-5 and TRBJ2-1; 10 bases align to TRBD2. The clonotype originates from a man aged 18 to 30 in good health and CMV-seronegative. Sequencing input: PBMCs. The CDR3 region has the DNA TGTGCCAGCAGTAAGGGAACTAGCGGGGATAATGAGCAGTTCTTC. It yields the protein CASSKGTSGDNEQFF.